Sequencing of this T cell receptor (beta chain) was carried out in a study of T cell repertoires in cytomegalovirus infection (dated by TCRdb to between 2017 and 2020). Regarding the study in general: The HLA type of each donor mattered for the analysis, because public TCR beta signatures pointed to carriage of CMV infection along with the matching HLA type. Points the paper makes about the study in general: In both this cohort and an independent roughly 330-donor cohort, the cumulative frequency of public TCR beta family members distinguished carriers of CMV infection plus the relevant HLA type. The ex vivo response was dominated by HLA-C-restricted CMV-specific TCR beta clonotypes, and the single most frequent clonotype in two of eight donors was supplied by these HLA-C-restricted clonotypes.

The CDR3 holds 15 amino acids from the cysteine to the phenylalanine. This entry keeps only the CDR3 DNA: 45 bases, framed from base 1. Compared with germline, V lacks 2 bases and J lacks 3 bases; bases without a gene match: 9. The germline V gene (reference sequence) yields DFQATT for CDR1 and SNEGSKA for CDR2. TCRdb names Illumina HiSeq 1500 as the instrument used. Starting from the raw public reads, TCRdb applied fastp trimming at Q25, assembled clones with MiXCR and retained in-frame beta chains. When rows share a CDR3 protein, they turn into one entry using the most common DNA and genes. This sample holds 630,000 or so distinct CDR3 sequences; 20% to 25% were observed only once. Under 8.5% of the sample is in the top ten clones. To note about this clonotype: Its antigen remains undetermined. No base qualities exist here, and no much larger clone lies one base off it.

The TCR comes from a human donor in good health (CMV status not recorded). Some clones in this sample may be carry-over from other donors' samples. The sequencing input was CD8+ T cells from PBMCs. The rearrangement combines TRBV20-1 with TRBJ1-1, with 7 middle bases fitting TRBD1. The DNA sequence reads TGCAGTGCTAGAACGGCAGGGGGGCGGCACACTGAAGCTTTCTTT. This codes for CSARTAGGRHTEAFF.